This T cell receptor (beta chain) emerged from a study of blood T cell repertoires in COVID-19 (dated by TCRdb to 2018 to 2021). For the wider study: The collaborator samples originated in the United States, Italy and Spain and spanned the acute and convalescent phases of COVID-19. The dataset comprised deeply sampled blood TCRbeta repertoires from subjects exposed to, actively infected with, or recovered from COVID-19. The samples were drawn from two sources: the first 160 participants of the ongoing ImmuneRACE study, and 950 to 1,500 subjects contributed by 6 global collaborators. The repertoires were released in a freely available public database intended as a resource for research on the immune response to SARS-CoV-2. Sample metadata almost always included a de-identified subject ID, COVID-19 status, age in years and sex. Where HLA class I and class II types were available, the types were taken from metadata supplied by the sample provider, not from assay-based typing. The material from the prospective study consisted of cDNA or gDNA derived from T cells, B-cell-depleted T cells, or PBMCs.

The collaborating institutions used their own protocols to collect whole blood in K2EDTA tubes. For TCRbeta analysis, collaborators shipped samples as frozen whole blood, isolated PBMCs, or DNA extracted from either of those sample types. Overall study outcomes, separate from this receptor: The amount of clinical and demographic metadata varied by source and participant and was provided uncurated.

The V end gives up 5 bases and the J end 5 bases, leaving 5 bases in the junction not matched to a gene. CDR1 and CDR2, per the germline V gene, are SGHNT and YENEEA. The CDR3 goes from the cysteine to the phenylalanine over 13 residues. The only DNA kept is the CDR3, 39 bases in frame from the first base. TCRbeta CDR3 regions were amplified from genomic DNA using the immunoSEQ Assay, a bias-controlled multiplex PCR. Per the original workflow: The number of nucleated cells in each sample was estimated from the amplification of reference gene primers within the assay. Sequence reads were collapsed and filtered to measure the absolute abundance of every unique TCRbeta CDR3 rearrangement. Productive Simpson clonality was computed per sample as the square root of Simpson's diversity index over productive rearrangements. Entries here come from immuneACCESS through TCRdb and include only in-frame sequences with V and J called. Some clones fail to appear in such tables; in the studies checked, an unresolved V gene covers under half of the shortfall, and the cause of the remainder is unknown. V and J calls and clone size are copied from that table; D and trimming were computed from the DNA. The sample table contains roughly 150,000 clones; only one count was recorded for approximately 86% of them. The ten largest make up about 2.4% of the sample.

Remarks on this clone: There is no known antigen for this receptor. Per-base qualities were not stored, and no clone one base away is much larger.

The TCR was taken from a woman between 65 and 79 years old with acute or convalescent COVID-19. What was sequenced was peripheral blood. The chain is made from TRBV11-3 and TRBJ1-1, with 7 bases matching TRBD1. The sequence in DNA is TGTGCCAGCAGCCTAACAGGGGTAACTGAAGCTTTCTTT. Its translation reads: CASSLTGVTEAFF.